This passage covers 20 T cell receptor beta chains from one sample sequenced in a study of tumor-infiltrating lymphocytes in oesophageal squamous cell carcinoma. Each CDR3 protein is one row after TCRdb ran MiXCR on the PCR reads. The sample has about 17,000 distinct CDR3 sequences, about 46% seen once; the top ten hold 35% to 45%. The sample comprised normal esophageal tissue next to the tumor. The receptors come from a female donor with esophageal squamous cell carcinoma.

The gene calls are TRBV7-6 and TRBJ2-5; D could derive from TRBD1 or TRBD2 (5 bases each). The CDR3 contains 15 residues. With 4 bases removed from V and 5 bases from J, the gap between germline ends came to 17 bases. Germline-derived CDR1 and CDR2 are SGHVS and FNYEAQ. The CDR3 region is CASSSGGPKGETQYF. The CDR3 bases are TGTGCCAGCAGCTCAGGAGGACCAAAGGGGGAGACCCAGTACTTC.

As for this clonotype: The junction and the germline gene differ at one end; a read error may be behind it. The chain links TRBV7-6 to TRBJ2-7, with D tentatively TRBD2 (6 bases). Germline CDR1 and CDR2: SGHVS and FNYEAQ. The CDR3 spans 13 residues. The CDR3: CASTAGDRGELYF. The DNA for the CDR3 is TGTGCCAGCACCGCTGGTGATCGCGGGGAGCTGTACTTC.

This chain links TRBV18 with TRBJ2-1; 9 bases map to TRBD1. The DNA end is a closer match to TRBJ1-2, so the J assignment may be wrong. Germline CDR1 reads KGHSH; CDR2 reads LQKENI. The CDR3 runs 15 residues. CDR3 in amino acids: CASTSIQGAGEGYTF. The CDR3, as DNA: TGTGCCAGCACCTCTATACAGGGGGCCGGTGAGGGCTACACCTTC.

The CDR3 protein is CASSLVGLNDEQFF. CDR3 nucleotides: TGTGCCAGCAGCTTAGTTGGACTAAACGATGAGCAGTTCTTC. The gene calls are TRBV7-8 and TRBJ2-1; D possibly corresponds to TRBD2 (6 bases). From germline, CDR1 is SGHVS and CDR2 FQNEAQ. Trimming cost V 1 base and J 8 bases, with 12 bases left between them. This CDR3 comprises 14 residues.

This clonotype was found many times. Sequence at one end of the junction differs from germline and may be a read error. The rearrangement links TRBV7-2 to TRBJ2-6, with 8 bases lining up with TRBD2. Germline V CDR1 and CDR2: SGHTA, FQGNSA. The CDR3 consists of 11 residues. CDR3 sequence: CASSRTGGDHF. The CDR3 DNA reads as TGTGCCAGCAGTCGGACCGGGGGGGATCATTTC.

This clonotype was recorded many times. The chain carries TRBV28 and TRBJ1-2; D gene uncertain. In germline, CDR1 is MDHEN, CDR2 SYDVKM. V gave up 6 bases and J gave up 4 bases, with 21 bases separating them. CDR3 length: 16 residues. CDR3 amino acids: CASSTPEPTPLYGYTF. The DNA for the CDR3 is TGTGCCAGCAGCACCCCGGAGCCGACCCCCCTCTATGGCTACACCTTC.

The chain recombines TRBV18 with TRBJ2-7; 9 bases agree with TRBD1. With V trimmed by 0 bases and J by 6 bases, 6 bases remained unmatched. Germline-derived CDR1 and CDR2 are KGHSH and LQKENI. This CDR3 comprises 15 residues. The CDR3 region has the DNA TGTGCCAGCTCACCACCGGGACAGGGTCGGGGCGAGCAGTACTTC. It is translated as CASSPPGQGRGEQYF. The full variable domain, with the rest looked up from reference TRBV18 and TRBJ2-7, is NAGVMQNPRHLVRRRGQEARLRCSPMKGHSHVYWYRQLPEEGLKFMVYLQKENIIDESGMPKERFSAEFPKEGPSILRIQQVVRGDSAAYFCASSPPGQGRGEQYFGPGTRLTVT.

On this clonotype: A read error may explain this, as a much larger clone is one base away. The V call is TRBV7-2, the J call TRBJ2-7; TRBD2 matches 9 bases. There are 15 residues in the CDR3. CDR1 and CDR2 (germline): SGHTA, FQGNSA. CDR3 coding DNA: TGTGCCAGCAGCTCCGTAGCGGGGGATTACAATGAGCGGTTCTTC. Protein sequence: CASSSVAGDYNERFF.

The gene calls are TRBV7-2 and TRBJ2-5, with 9 bases lining up with TRBD2. TRBJ2-4 matches the DNA end more closely, so the J call is doubtful. The germline gives CDR1 SGHTA, CDR2 FQGNSA. This CDR3 comprises 20 residues. The chain's CDR3 is CASSLVLLAGVKIAKNIQYF. CDR3 DNA sequence: TGTGCCAGCAGCTTAGTTTTGTTAGCGGGGGTAAAAATAGCCAAAAACATTCAGTACTTC.

The V call is TRBV6-8, the J call TRBJ2-7, with a possible D match to TRBD1 (5 bases). The CDR3 sequence is 13 residues long. In germline, CDR1 is MNHGY, CDR2 SAAAGT. V was shortened by 4 bases and J by 3 bases, with 10 bases between the two germline ends. CDR3 DNA sequence: TGTGCCAGCAGTTCTGCCAGGGTCTACGAGCAGTACTTC. Translation: CASSSARVYEQYF.

This clonotype was detected ten times or more. This chain uses TRBV5-5 with TRBJ1-5; the D gene is possibly TRBD1 (6 bases). The V end was cut by 5 bases, the J end by 0 bases, with 12 bases between. The CDR3 consists of 15 residues. Per germline, CDR1 SGHKS and CDR2 YYEKEE (reference sequence). CDR3 DNA: TGTGCCAGCAGTCGGACAGTTAATAGCAATCAGCCCCAGCATTTT. This gives the protein CASSRTVNSNQPQHF.

This clonotype was seen ten or more times. The chain combines TRBV5-6 with TRBJ2-7, with a possible D match to TRBD2 (6 bases). V lost 0 bases to trimming and J lost 1 base, with 11 bases between them. The CDR3 has 15 amino acids. Germline V CDR1 and CDR2: SGHDT, YYEEEE. The CDR3 here is CASSLGGLTSYEQYF. The CDR3 nucleotides are TGTGCCAGCAGCTTGGGGGGACTGACTTCCTACGAGCAGTACTTC.

This rearrangement joins TRBV7-9 to TRBJ2-1; 8 nucleotides align to TRBD1. The CDR3 runs 15 residues. Looked up from germline, CDR1 is SEHNR and CDR2 is FQNEAQ (reference sequence). J lost 6 bases, V lost 4 bases, and 8 bases had no gene match. CDR3 DNA sequence: TGTGCCAGCAGCTCTCATGACAGGGGCATCAATGAGCAGTTCTTC. Its protein is CASSSHDRGINEQFF.

The chain couples TRBV10-2 to TRBJ2-1; D could derive from TRBD1 or TRBD2 (5 bases each). Germline CDR1 reads WSHSY; CDR2 reads SAAADI. CDR3 size: 13 residues. Trimming removed 6 bases from V and 5 bases from J, with 11 bases in between. The CDR3 loop is CASRWDVNNEQFF. The CDR3 nucleotides are TGCGCCAGCAGGTGGGACGTAAACAATGAGCAGTTCTTC.

The J gene is TRBJ2-5, the V gene TRBV7-3; 9 bases fit TRBD2. The V segment lost 2 bases and the J segment 2 bases; nucleotides outside the gene matches: 6. The germline V gene has CDR1 SGHTA and CDR2 FQGTGA. This CDR3 is 16 amino acids long. CDR3 in DNA: TGTGCCAGCAGCTTATGGGCTAGCGGGGCACAAGAGACCCAGTACTTC. Translation gives CASSLWASGAQETQYF.

V gene TRBV3-1 combines with J gene TRBJ2-3; the D is unclear. V dropped 4 bases and J dropped 0 bases, with 14 bases sitting between them. CDR3 length: 16 amino acids. Germline V gene lookup returns CDR1 LGHDT and CDR2 YNNKEL (reference sequence). This chain's CDR3 is CASSLRVSTSTDTQYF. The CDR3 DNA follows: TGTGCCAGCAGCCTTAGAGTTTCCACTAGCACAGATACGCAGTATTTT.

V is TRBV7-8 and J is TRBJ2-1; D unclear. This CDR3 has 15 amino acids. V was shortened by 1 base and J by 10 bases, with 17 bases between the two germline ends. Germline CDR1 and CDR2: SGHVS and FQNEAQ. The CDR3 here is CASSLVLTRYEEQFF. CDR3 bases: TGTGCCAGCAGCTTAGTGTTGACCCGATACGAGGAGCAGTTCTTC.

The J gene is TRBJ2-3, the V gene TRBV6-8; D possibly corresponds to TRBD1 (7 bases). The germline CDR1 and CDR2 sequences are MNHGY and SAAAGT. The length of the CDR3 is 14 residues. V dropped 6 bases and J dropped 2 bases, with 12 bases sitting between them. DNA of the CDR3: TGTGCCAGCAGGACAGGGAGGTACACAGATACGCAGTATTTT. Translating gives CASRTGRYTDTQYF.

This clonotype was picked up many times. This chain links TRBV6-2 or TRBV6-3 with TRBJ1-1, with D possibly being TRBD1 (5 bases). The V gene's germline CDR1 is MNHEY and CDR2 SVGEGT. V gave up 1 base and J gave up 5 bases, with 8 bases separating them. The CDR3 runs to 13 residues. CDR3 protein: CASSYWGVTEAFF. CDR3 nucleotides: TGTGCCAGCAGTTACTGGGGGGTTACTGAAGCTTTCTTT.

This clonotype came up a few times. The V gene is TRBV9, the J gene TRBJ2-5; D unclear. CDR3 length equals 16 residues. Deletions cut 0 bases from V and 3 bases from J, with 15 bases between. Germline CDR1 is SGDLS and CDR2 is YYNGEE. The CDR3 loop is CASSVDGPGLKETQYF. CDR3 coding DNA: TGTGCCAGCAGCGTAGACGGACCCGGCTTAAAAGAGACCCAGTACTTC.